Below are 18 T cell receptor beta chains sequenced from a single sample in a study of STAT5B mutations in CD4+ large granular lymphocyte leukemia. Clones were read by immunoSEQ multiplex PCR, and TCRdb kept only the in-frame ones, dropping some. The table lists about 48,000 clones, just over 70% of them singletons. The sample was CD4+ T cells from blood buffy coats. These receptor sequences come from a human donor in good health.

The chain carries TRBV9 and TRBJ2-5; D gene ambiguous. CDR1 SGDLS and CDR2 YYNGEE come from the germline V gene. There are 16 residues in the CDR3. Deletions cut 0 bases from V and 2 bases from J, with 14 bases between. This CDR3 is CASSVGATTEQETQYF. The CDR3 nucleotides are TGTGCCAGCAGCGTAGGAGCCACGACGGAACAAGAGACCCAGTACTTC.

DNA of the CDR3: TGTGCCAGCTCTTTAGGAGGGAGGGGGGTCCAAGAGACCCAGTACTTC. Encoded protein: CASSLGGRGVQETQYF. The chain combines TRBV5-5 with TRBJ2-5, with D possibly TRBD2 on 7 matching bases. CDR3 length: 16 amino acids. The germline V gene encodes CDR1 SGHKS and CDR2 YYEKEE (reference sequence). V was pared by 7 bases and J by 1 base, with 20 bases between.

The chain combines TRBV7-9 with TRBJ2-3, with D perhaps given as TRBD1 or TRBD2 (5 bases each). The CDR3 length is 16 residues. V gave up 7 bases and J gave up 2 bases, with 19 bases separating them. Germline V gene sequence: CDR1 SEHNR, CDR2 FQNEAQ (reference sequence). Here the CDR3 DNA reads TGTGCCAGCACCCTAGGGACGGACTTTTTCACAGATACGCAGTATTTT. Its protein is CASTLGTDFFTDTQYF.

The gene calls are TRBV7-2 and TRBJ2-7; D may be TRBD2 (5 bases). The germline gives CDR1 SGHTA, CDR2 FQGNSA. The CDR3 is 15 residues long. Trimming removed 5 bases from V and 0 bases from J, with 14 bases in between. For the CDR3, the DNA is TGTGCCAGCAGCCTAGACGGTGGAGGCTCCTACGAGCAGTACTTC. It codes for CASSLDGGGSYEQYF.

The V call is TRBV25-1, the J call TRBJ2-5, with D perhaps matching TRBD1 (5 bases). V was cut by 7 bases and J by 3 bases, with 6 bases left in between. CDR1 MGHDK and CDR2 SYGVNS come from the germline V gene. The CDR3 extends over 11 amino acids. In DNA, the CDR3 is TGTGCCAGCATCAGGGAAGAGACCCAGTACTTC. This encodes CASIREETQYF.

The J gene is TRBJ1-5, the V gene TRBV7-2, with D hard to call. CDR1 is SGHTA and CDR2 is FQGNSA in the germline V gene. CDR3 length equals 15 residues. The V gene lost 1 base and the J gene lost 0 bases, with 7 bases spanning the gap. CDR3 residues: CASSLVANSNQPQHF. The CDR3 nucleotides read TGTGCCAGCAGCTTAGTAGCCAATAGCAATCAGCCCCAGCATTTT.

The rearrangement joins TRBV19 to TRBJ1-2, with 7 bases aligning to TRBD1. J was trimmed by 3 bases and V by 0 bases; bases with no gene match: 4. Germline CDR1 and CDR2: LNHDA and SQIVND (reference sequence). This CDR3 is built from 15 residues. The chain's CDR3 is CASSIDTGDHYGYTF. The CDR3, as DNA: TGTGCCAGTAGTATAGATACAGGGGACCACTATGGCTACACCTTC.

The genes are TRBV29-1 and TRBJ1-3; the D gene is possibly TRBD1 (5 bases). CDR1 is SQVTM, CDR2 ANQGSEA, per germline. Trimming took off 0 bases at V and 8 bases at J, with 17 bases between the two ends. The CDR3 covers 15 residues. The CDR3 DNA reads TGCAGCGTTGAAGATGACGGGGCTCTGGGACACACCATATATTTT. Protein: CSVEDDGALGHTIYF. Full variable domain (remainder filled in from reference TRBV29-1 and TRBJ1-3): SAVISQKPSRDICQRGTSLTIQCQVDSQVTMMFWYRQQPGQSLTLIATANQGSEATYESGFVIDKFPISRPNLTFSTLTVSNMSPEDSSIYLCSVEDDGALGHTIYFGEGSWLTVV.

This rearrangement joins TRBV5-6 to TRBJ2-3; 9 nucleotides agree with TRBD1. The ends lost 4 bases at V and 1 base at J; junction bases unmatched: 4. There are 15 residues in the CDR3. Germline V CDR1 and CDR2: SGHDT, YYEEEE. The CDR3, as DNA: TGTGCCAGCAGCATCGGGGACAGGGGCACAGATACGCAGTATTTT. It codes for CASSIGDRGTDTQYF.

This rearrangement joins TRBV6-5 to TRBJ2-2, with a weak D call TRBD1 (6 bases). Germline lookup yields CDR1 MNHEY and CDR2 SVGAGI. V was trimmed by 10 bases and J by 0 bases, leaving 12 bases between them. CDR3 length: 14 amino acids. The DNA for the CDR3 is TGTGCCACCCGAGGGGGAACGAACACCGGGGAGCTGTTTTTT. Translated: CATRGGTNTGELFF.

This clone was observed a handful of times. V usage is TRBV6-4 and J usage is TRBJ1-1, with no clear D. Germline V gene sequence: CDR1 MRHNA, CDR2 SNTAGT. The V gene lost 3 bases and the J gene lost 4 bases, with 15 bases spanning the gap. The CDR3 length is 15 residues. CDR3 sequence reads: CASSEQPGAGTEAFF. The CDR3 DNA is TGTGCCAGCAGTGAGCAACCGGGAGCGGGCACTGAAGCTTTCTTT.

The rearrangement joins TRBV9 to TRBJ2-3, with 13 bases lining up with TRBD2. The CDR3 is 17 residues long. Germline lookup yields CDR1 SGDLS and CDR2 YYNGEE. V shed 4 bases and J 2 bases; nucleotides not matched to a gene: 7. CDR3 coding DNA: TGTGCCAGCAGCATCGGACTAGCGGGGGCTTACACAGATACGCAGTATTTT. It translates to CASSIGLAGAYTDTQYF.

V and J are TRBV2 and TRBJ2-7; 7 bases are a match to TRBD2. CDR3 length equals 12 residues. V shed 6 bases, J shed 7 bases, and the junction held 6 bases outside the gene matches. Germline-derived CDR1 and CDR2 are SNHLY and FYNNEI. The chain's CDR3 is CASSPQAGEQYF. Written as DNA, the CDR3 is TGTGCCAGCAGCCCACAAGCGGGGGAGCAGTACTTC.

The chain recombines TRBV10-2 with TRBJ1-1, with 7 bases aligning to TRBD1. V shed 2 bases and J 3 bases; nucleotides not matched to a gene: 0. This CDR3 has 13 residues. From germline, CDR1 is WSHSY and CDR2 SAAADI. In nucleotides, the CDR3 is TGCGCCAGCAGTGAGCAGGGGGACACTGAAGCTTTCTTT. It is translated as CASSEQGDTEAFF.

The rearrangement joins TRBV30 to TRBJ2-5; TRBD2 matches at 9 bases. The junction had 9 bases not matched to a gene; V was cut back by 3 bases and J by 4 bases. CDR3 length: 15 amino acids. Per the germline V gene, CDR1 is GTSNPN and CDR2 is SVGIG (reference sequence). As DNA, the CDR3 is TGTGCCTGGAGACTAACCGGGACTAGCAGAGAGACCCAGTACTTC. Translation: CAWRLTGTSRETQYF.

The chain is built from TRBV6-1 and TRBJ1-3; TRBD1 matches at 7 bases. The CDR3 loop spans 15 amino acids. Per germline, CDR1 MNHNS and CDR2 SASEGT. V trimming: 6 bases; J trimming: 4 bases; junction bases outside the gene matches: 9. CDR3 sequence reads: CASRPQGLDGNTIYF. The CDR3 nucleotides are TGTGCCAGCAGGCCACAGGGGCTGGACGGAAACACCATATATTTT.

This rearrangement joins TRBV11-2 to TRBJ2-7, with D tentatively TRBD1 (6 bases). Trimming cost V 7 bases and J 3 bases, with 16 bases left between them. This CDR3 spans 14 amino acids. CDR1 and CDR2 (germline): SGHAT, FQNNGV. CDR3 sequence: CASTPFGTIYEQYF. The CDR3 DNA reads TGTGCCAGCACCCCCTTCGGGACAATCTACGAGCAGTACTTC.

This chain uses TRBV6-1 with TRBJ1-4, with TRBD1 as a possible D gene (6 bases). With 2 bases removed from V and 6 bases from J, the gap between germline ends came to 13 bases. Germline CDR1 and CDR2: MNHNS and SASEGT. This CDR3 is 15 amino acids long. Written as DNA, the CDR3 is TGTGCCAGCAGTGAACCCAGGGCAGGGGATGAAAAACTGTTTTTT. Its protein product is CASSEPRAGDEKLFF.